The TCR beta chain described here comes from a study of human T cells and chemical hapten exposure. TCRdb recomputed calls from the RACE reads with MiXCR, one row per CDR3 protein. The repertoire includes more than 60,000 distinct CDR3 sequences, about 8.7% of them detected once, and 1.5% to 1.7% sits in the top ten. Time point of the sample: healthy volunteer bleed at 6 weeks. RNA extraction used unfractionated whole blood as the source of total RNA. This sequence was found in a male donor in good health. Some clones in this sample may be carry-over from other donors' samples. The sample was whole blood.

CDR3 sequence reads: CATLTESYNEQFF. For the CDR3, the DNA is TGTGCCACCCTGACGGAATCCTACAATGAGCAGTTCTTC. J is TRBJ2-1 and V is TRBV10-3; D call uncertain. The CDR3 runs to 13 residues. Germline V gene sequence: CDR1 ENHRY, CDR2 SYGVKD. The V end lost 10 bases, the J end lost 1 base, and 11 bases lay between the germline ends.